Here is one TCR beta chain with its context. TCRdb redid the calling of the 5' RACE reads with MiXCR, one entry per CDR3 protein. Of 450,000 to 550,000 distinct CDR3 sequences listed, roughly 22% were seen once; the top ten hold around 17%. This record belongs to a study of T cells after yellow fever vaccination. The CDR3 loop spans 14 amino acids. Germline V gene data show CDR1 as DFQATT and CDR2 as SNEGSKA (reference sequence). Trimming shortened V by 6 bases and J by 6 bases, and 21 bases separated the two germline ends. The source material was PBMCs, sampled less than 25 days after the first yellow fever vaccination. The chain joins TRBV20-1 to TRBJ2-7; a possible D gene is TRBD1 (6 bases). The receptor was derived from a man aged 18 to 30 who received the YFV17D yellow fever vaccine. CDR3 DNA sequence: TGCAGTGCGCCGCGAGGGGGTGCACTGGCCGAGCAGTACTTC. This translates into CSAPRGGALAEQYF.